Below, one T cell receptor beta chain is given with its context. Its antigen remains unidentified. One end of the junction is discordant with germline, which a read error may explain. The CDR3, cysteine through phenylalanine, is 14 amino acids long. Here the CDR3 DNA is all that survives: 42 bases in frame from base 1. The library was made by PCR. The sequencer listed for this sample is Illumina HiSeq 2500. TCR libraries were prepared with molecular barcoding, using unique molecular identifiers to normalize TCRbeta repertoire quantification. Using fastp at Q25 and MiXCR, TCRdb reprocessed the public reads and kept productive beta chains. One record per CDR3 amino acid sequence lists the most common genes and DNA. This sample lists around 500,000 distinct CDR3 sequences; approximately 12% were detected once. Around 5.8% of the sample is held by the ten biggest clonotypes. These data come from a study of T-cell reconstitution after alpha-beta-depleted transplantation in children (dated by TCRdb to 2015 to 2016). A note on the overall study: Using TCR repertoire profiling, the study followed T-cell immune reconstitution in a quantitative way in children after TCRalphabeta/CD19-depleted allogeneic hematopoietic cell transplantation.

The sequence is built from TRBV12-3 or TRBV12-4 and TRBJ2-2; TRBD2 could be the D gene, as 6 bases match. The starting material was PBMCs from the stem cell graft donor, obtained from the stem cell graft. The clonotype was recovered from a human donor who donated a stem cell graft to a child with combined immunodeficiency. The nucleotide sequence reads TGTGCCAGCAGTCCCGATACTTGGGGCGGGGAGCGGTTTTTT. Its protein reads: CASSPDTWGGERFF.